The following is a T cell receptor (beta chain) sequence with its context. The antigen remains undetermined. The data stem from a study of identical twins. Study findings and constraints: Alpha sequences out of frame and shared by twins had excess low generation probability. Findings came from cross-sectional statistics, without long-term follow-up of donors.

Trimming cost V 7 bases and J 7 bases, with 14 bases left between them. The CDR3 totals 12 residues. Germline V gives CDR1 SQVTM, CDR2 ANQGSEA. TCRdb ran MiXCR on the 5' RACE reads and lists one entry per CDR3 protein. The top ten hold around 0.98% of the sample, which has 650,000 to 800,000 distinct CDR3 sequences, over 8.5% seen once. These data also featured in a second study, about yellow fever vaccine responses in identical twins.

Sample: PBMCs. V gene TRBV29-1 combines with J gene TRBJ2-1; TRBD1 is a possible D gene (6 bases). The receptor was derived from a woman between 18 and 29 years old in good health. CDR3 residues: CSGRGGSNEQFF. DNA of the CDR3: TGCAGCGGTCGAGGGGGTTCGAATGAGCAGTTCTTC.